Following are 3 T cell receptor beta chains from one sample sequenced in a study of shared clonotypes between healthy human individuals. Data came from immunoSEQ multiplex PCR; TCRdb stores just in-frame clones and leaves some out. The sample has approximately 720,000 clones, 72% seen once. Sequenced: memory CD4+ T cells sorted from blood. Subset of the sample: CD45RA-negative fraction. The receptors here all came from a woman under 40 in good health.

The CDR3 nucleotides are TGTGCCAGCAGTTATTCCCGGGACCACTACGAGCAGTACTTC. This gives the protein CASSYSRDHYEQYF. This chain uses TRBV6-5 with TRBJ2-7; D is possibly TRBD1 or TRBD2 (5 bases each). With 3 bases removed from V and 3 bases from J, the gap between germline ends came to 12 bases. Germline values: CDR1 MNHEY, CDR2 SVGAGI. This CDR3 is 14 amino acids long.

The rearrangement links TRBV6-5 to TRBJ2-7; the D gene is possibly TRBD1 (6 bases). The CDR3 runs 13 residues. The V end was cut by 11 bases, the J end by 6 bases, with 20 bases between. Germline values: CDR1 MNHEY, CDR2 SVGAGI. The DNA of the CDR3 is TGTGCCGTCGGGGACACCTTATTGGGCGAGCAGTACTTC. Translation: CAVGDTLLGEQYF.

This chain joins TRBV5-8 and TRBJ1-4, with TRBD1 identical over 8 bases. This CDR3 has 16 amino acids. V lost 4 bases to trimming and J lost 0 bases; unmatched junction nucleotides: 5. Germline lookup yields CDR1 SGHTS and CDR2 YDEGEE. In nucleotides, the CDR3 is TGTGCCAGCAGCCACGGGACAGGAGCAACTAATGAAAAACTGTTTTTT. It yields the protein CASSHGTGATNEKLFF.